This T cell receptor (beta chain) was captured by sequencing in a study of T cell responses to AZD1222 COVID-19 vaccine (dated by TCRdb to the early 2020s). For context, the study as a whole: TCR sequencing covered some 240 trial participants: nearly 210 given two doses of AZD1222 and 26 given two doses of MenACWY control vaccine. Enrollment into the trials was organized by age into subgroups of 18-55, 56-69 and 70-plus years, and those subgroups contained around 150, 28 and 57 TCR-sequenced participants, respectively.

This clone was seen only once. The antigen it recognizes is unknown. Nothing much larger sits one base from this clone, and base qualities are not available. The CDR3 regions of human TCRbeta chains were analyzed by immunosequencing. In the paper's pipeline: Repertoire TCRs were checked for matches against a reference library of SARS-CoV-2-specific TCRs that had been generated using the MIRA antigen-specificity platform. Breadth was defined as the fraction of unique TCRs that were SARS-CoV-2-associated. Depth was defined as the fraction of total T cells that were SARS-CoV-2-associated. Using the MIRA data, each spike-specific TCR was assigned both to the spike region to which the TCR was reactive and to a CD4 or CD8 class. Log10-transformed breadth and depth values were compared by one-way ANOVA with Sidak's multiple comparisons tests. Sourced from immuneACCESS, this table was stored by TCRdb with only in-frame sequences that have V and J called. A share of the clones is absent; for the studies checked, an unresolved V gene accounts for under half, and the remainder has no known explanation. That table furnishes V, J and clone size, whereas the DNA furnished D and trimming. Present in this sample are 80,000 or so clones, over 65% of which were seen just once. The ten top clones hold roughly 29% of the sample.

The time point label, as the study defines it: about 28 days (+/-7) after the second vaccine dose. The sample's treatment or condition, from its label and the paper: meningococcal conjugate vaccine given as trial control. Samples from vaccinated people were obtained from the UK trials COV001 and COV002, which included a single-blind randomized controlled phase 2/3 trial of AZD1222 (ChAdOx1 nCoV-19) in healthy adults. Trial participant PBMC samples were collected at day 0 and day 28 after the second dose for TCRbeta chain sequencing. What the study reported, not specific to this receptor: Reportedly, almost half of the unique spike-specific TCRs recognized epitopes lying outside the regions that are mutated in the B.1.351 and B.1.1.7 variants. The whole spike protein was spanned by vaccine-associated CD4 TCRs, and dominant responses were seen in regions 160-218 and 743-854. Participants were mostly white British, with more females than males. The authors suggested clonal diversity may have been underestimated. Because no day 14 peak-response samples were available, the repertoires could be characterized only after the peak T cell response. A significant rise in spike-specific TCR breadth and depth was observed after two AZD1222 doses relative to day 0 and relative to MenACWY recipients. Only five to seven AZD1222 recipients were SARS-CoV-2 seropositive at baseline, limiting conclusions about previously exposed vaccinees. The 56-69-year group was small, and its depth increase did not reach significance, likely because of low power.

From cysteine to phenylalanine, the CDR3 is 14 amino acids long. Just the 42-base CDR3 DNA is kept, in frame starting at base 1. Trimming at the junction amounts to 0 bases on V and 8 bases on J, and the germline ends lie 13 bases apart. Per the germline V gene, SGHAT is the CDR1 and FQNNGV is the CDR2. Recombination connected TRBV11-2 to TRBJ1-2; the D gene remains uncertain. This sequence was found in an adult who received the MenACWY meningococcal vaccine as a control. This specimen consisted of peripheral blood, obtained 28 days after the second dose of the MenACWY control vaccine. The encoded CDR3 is CASSLDVRAGGYTF. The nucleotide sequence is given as TGTGCCAGCAGCTTAGATGTCCGCGCGGGGGGCTACACCTTC.